The TCR beta chain described here comes from a study of T cells in tumors after PD-1 blockade. Background on the study: No patient had prior checkpoint blockade, systemic immunosuppression, or radiotherapy within 4 weeks. Peripheral blood samples averaged 36,536 unique clonotypes and about 110,000 templates. Study results and caveats: Peripheral recruitment is suggested, as some novel exhausted tumor clones were in pre-treatment blood.

A note on this clone: What it binds is not known.

Template: tumor biopsy or peripheral blood genomic DNA, about 550-6,500 ng per sample. Libraries were prepared by immunoSEQ multiplex PCR; TCRdb keeps only in-frame clonotypes and omits some of them. The sample lists some 60,000 clones, around 77% occurring once. Germline V gene sequence: CDR1 SGDLS, CDR2 YYNGEE. The CDR3 runs 15 residues. V was clipped by 3 bases and J by 2 bases, with 14 bases between them. The sequence derives from a human donor with basal cell carcinoma. The chain carries TRBV9 and TRBJ2-5; tentative D call: TRBD2 (5 bases). The source was PBMCs, collected before anti-PD-1 treatment. The CDR3 DNA follows: TGTGCCAGCAGCGGTCGGGGTTTCGGACAAGAGACCCAGTACTTC. It encodes CASSGRGFGQETQYF. The full variable domain, rest sourced from reference TRBV9 and TRBJ2-5, is DSGVTQTPKHLITATGQRVTLRCSPRSGDLSVYWYQQSLDQGLQFLIQYYNGEERAKGNILERFSAQQFPDLHSELNLSSLELGDSALYFCASSGRGFGQETQYFGPGTRLLVL.